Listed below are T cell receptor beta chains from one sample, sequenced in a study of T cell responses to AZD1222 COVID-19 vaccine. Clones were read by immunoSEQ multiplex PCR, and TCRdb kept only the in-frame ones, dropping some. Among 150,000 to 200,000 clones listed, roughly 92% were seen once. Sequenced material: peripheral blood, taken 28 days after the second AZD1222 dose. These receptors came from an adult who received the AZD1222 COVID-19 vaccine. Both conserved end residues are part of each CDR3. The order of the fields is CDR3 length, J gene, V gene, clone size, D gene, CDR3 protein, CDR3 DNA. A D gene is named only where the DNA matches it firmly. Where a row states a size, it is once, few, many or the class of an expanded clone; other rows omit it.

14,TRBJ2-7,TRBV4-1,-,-,CASSDIGARGEQYF,TGCGCCAGCAGCGACATAGGGGCCCGTGGGGAGCAGTACTTC
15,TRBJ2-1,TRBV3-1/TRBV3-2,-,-,CASSLRPGVRDEQFF,TGTGCCAGCAGCCTTCGGCCGGGAGTAAGAGATGAGCAGTTCTTC
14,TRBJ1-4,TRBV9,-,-,CASSVGRSPRELFF,TGTGCCAGCAGCGTCGGCAGGTCACCCCGAGAACTGTTTTTT
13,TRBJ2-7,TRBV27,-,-,CASSPRPPYEQYF,TGTGCCAGCAGTCCAAGACCTCCCTACGAGCAGTACTTC
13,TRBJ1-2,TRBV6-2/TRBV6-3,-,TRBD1,CASSRGQERPGTF,TGTGCCAGCAGCAGGGGACAGGAGAGACCTGGCACCTTC
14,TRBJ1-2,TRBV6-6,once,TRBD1,CASSPGTGTHGYTF,TGTGCCAGCAGTCCCGGGACAGGGACCCATGGCTACACCTTC
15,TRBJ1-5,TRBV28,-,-,CASSHPLTHLQPQHF,TGTGCCAGCAGTCACCCGCTGACACATCTGCAGCCCCAGCATTTT
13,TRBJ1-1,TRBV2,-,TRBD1,CARSGQGIAEAFF,TGTGCCCGATCCGGACAGGGAATCGCTGAAGCTTTCTTT
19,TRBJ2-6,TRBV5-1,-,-,CASSSIAWTAPSGANVLTF,TGCGCCAGCAGCTCGATAGCTTGGACAGCCCCCTCTGGGGCCAACGTCCTGACTTTC
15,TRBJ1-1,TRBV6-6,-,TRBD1,CASSFGATGTAEAFF,TGTGCCAGCAGTTTTGGGGCCACAGGGACAGCTGAAGCTTTCTTT
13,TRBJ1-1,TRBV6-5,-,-,CASRLGQNTEAFF,TGTGCCAGCAGGTTGGGACAGAACACTGAAGCTTTCTTT
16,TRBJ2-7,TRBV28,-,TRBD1,CASSPYQGVIAYEQYF,TGTGCCAGCAGTCCCTATCAGGGGGTGATAGCCTACGAGCAGTACTTC
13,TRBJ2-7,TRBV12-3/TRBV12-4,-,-,CASSFRGPYEQYF,TGTGCCAGCAGTTTCCGGGGCCCCTACGAGCAGTACTTC
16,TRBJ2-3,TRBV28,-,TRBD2,CASSTSSGAAPDTQYF,TGTGCCAGCAGTACTTCTAGCGGGGCAGCACCAGATACGCAGTATTTT
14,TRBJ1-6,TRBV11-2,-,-,CASRRDIRNSPLHF,TGTGCCAGCAGACGGGACATCCGTAATTCACCCCTCCACTTT
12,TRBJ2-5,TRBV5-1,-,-,CASSLRGETQYF,TGCGCCAGCAGCTTGAGGGGCGAGACCCAGTACTTC
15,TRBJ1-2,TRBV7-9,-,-,CASSSRAGSLYGYTF,TGTGCCAGCAGCTCCCGCGCGGGGAGCCTCTATGGCTACACCTTC
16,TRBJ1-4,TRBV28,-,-,CASSLFPTVLNEKLFF,TGTGCCAGCAGTTTATTTCCGACAGTACTTAATGAAAAACTGTTTTTT
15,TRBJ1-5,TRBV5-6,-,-,CASSRDPDGNQPQHF,TGTGCCAGCAGCCGGGACCCGGATGGCAATCAGCCCCAGCATTTT
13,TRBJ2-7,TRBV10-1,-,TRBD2,CASSIAGGSEQYF,TGCGCCAGCAGTATAGCGGGAGGGAGCGAGCAGTACTTC
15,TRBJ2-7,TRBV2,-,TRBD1,CASSTDRERTYEQYF,TGTGCCAGCAGTACCGACAGGGAGAGAACCTACGAGCAGTACTTC
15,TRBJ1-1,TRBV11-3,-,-,CASSLDRRGNTEAFF,TGTGCCAGCAGCTTAGATCGGCGAGGGAACACTGAAGCTTTCTTT
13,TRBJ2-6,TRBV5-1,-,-,CASSFYGANVLTF,TGCGCCAGCAGCTTCTATGGGGCCAACGTCCTGACTTTC
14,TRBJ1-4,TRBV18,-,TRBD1,CASRPGQGYEKLFF,TGTGCCAGTCGTCCGGGACAGGGGTATGAAAAACTGTTTTTT
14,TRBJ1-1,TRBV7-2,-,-,CASILLPGVTEAFF,TGTGCCAGCATCCTCCTCCCGGGGGTCACTGAAGCTTTCTTT
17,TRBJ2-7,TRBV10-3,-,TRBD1,CAISAVRRQGLSYEQYF,TGTGCCATCAGTGCGGTCCGCCGACAGGGCCTCTCCTACGAGCAGTACTTC
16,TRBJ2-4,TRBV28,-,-,CAISLRGGQAKNIQYF,TGTGCCATCTCCTTACGAGGGGGTCAGGCCAAAAACATTCAGTACTTC
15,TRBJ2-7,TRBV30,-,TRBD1,CAWSGPLDRVYEQYF,TGTGCCTGGAGTGGCCCGCTGGACAGGGTTTACGAGCAGTACTTC
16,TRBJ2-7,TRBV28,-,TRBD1,CASSLMVGTGDYEQYF,TGTGCCAGCAGTTTAATGGTGGGGACAGGGGATTACGAGCAGTACTTC
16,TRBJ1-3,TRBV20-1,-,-,CSASPRGYHQGNTIYF,TGCAGTGCTAGTCCCCGGGGATATCATCAAGGAAACACCATATATTTT
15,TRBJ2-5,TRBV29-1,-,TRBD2,CSVRQLAAALETQYF,TGCAGCGTTCGTCAACTAGCGGCGGCGCTAGAGACCCAGTACTTC
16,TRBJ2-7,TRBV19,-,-,CASSNPSSGRGYEQYF,TGTGCCAGTAGTAACCCCTCCTCCGGGAGAGGGTACGAGCAGTACTTC
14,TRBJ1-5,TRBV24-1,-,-,CATSESRGNQPQHF,TGTGCCACCAGTGAATCCAGGGGCAATCAGCCCCAGCATTTT
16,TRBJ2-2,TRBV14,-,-,CASSHNYRAVTGELFF,TGTGCCAGCAGCCATAATTACAGGGCGGTCACCGGGGAGCTGTTTTTT
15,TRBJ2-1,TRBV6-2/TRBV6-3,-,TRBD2,CASSYSGLAGIQQFF,TGTGCCAGCAGTTACTCGGGACTAGCGGGAATTCAGCAGTTCTTC
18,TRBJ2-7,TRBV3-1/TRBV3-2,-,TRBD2,CASSPQGWPGLAGYEQYF,TGTGCCAGCAGCCCCCAGGGCTGGCCGGGACTAGCGGGATACGAGCAGTACTTC
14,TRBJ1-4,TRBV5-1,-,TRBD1,CASKSDRADEKLFF,TGCGCCAGCAAATCGGACAGGGCGGATGAAAAACTGTTTTTT
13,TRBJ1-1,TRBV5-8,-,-,CASSLRRGGEAFF,TGTGCCAGCAGCTTGCGTAGGGGTGGTGAAGCTTTCTTT
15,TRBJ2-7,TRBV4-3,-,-,CASSQDRRTSYEQYF,TGCGCCAGCAGCCAAGATAGACGGACCTCCTACGAGCAGTACTTC
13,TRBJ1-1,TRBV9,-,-,CASGTTGNTEAFF,TGTGCCAGCGGAACGACAGGGAACACTGAAGCTTTCTTT
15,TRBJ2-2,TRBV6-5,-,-,CASTYRASNTGELFF,TGTGCCAGCACCTACAGGGCTTCGAACACCGGGGAGCTGTTTTTT
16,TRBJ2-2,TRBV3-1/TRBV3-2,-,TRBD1,CASSQSRDRGTGELFF,TGTGCCAGCAGCCAGTCCCGGGACAGGGGCACCGGGGAGCTGTTTTTT
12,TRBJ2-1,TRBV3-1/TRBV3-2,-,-,CASSPLNNEQFF,TGTGCCAGCAGCCCTCTTAACAATGAGCAGTTCTTC
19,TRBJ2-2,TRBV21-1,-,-,CASSKALGPGRGNTGELFF,TGTGCCAGCAGCAAAGCCCTCGGACCGGGGCGCGGGAACACCGGGGAGCTGTTTTTT
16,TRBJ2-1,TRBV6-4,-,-,CASSDSEGWVYNEQFF,TGTGCCAGCAGTGACTCGGAGGGATGGGTATACAATGAGCAGTTCTTC
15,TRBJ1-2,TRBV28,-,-,CASRKSGRANYGYTF,TGTGCCAGCAGAAAATCAGGGAGAGCTAACTATGGCTACACCTTC